The T cell receptor (beta chain) described here comes from a study of neurological immune-mediated disorders (dated by TCRdb to between 2018 and 2020). For the study in its entirety: Of the roughly 34 multiple sclerosis patients, roughly 30 had relapsing-remitting MS and 3 had secondary progressive MS. The roughly 100 TCR-beta libraries included longitudinal samples, technical triplicates and paired sorted CD4+ and CD8+ T-cell subsets alongside PBMC samples. Peripheral blood TCR-beta repertoires from HTLV-I-associated myelopathy (HAM/TSP) patients, multiple sclerosis patients and healthy controls were compared by UMI-based sequencing. The cohort included 60 to 70 subjects: approximately 14 with HAM/TSP, roughly 35 with multiple sclerosis, and 20 healthy controls.

cDNA was synthesized by template-switch 5'RACE using a primer carrying a 10-nucleotide random unique molecular identifier by which each TCR transcript was tagged. Each sequencing run produced over 160 million TCR-beta sequences covering 15-18 subjects. Total RNA was extracted with the RNeasy kit. Using the KAPA Real-time Library Amplification kit, TCR-beta VDJ regions were amplified with primers for the TCR constant region and the 5'RACE anchor. Sample indexes and Illumina adaptors were added in a first PCR, and a second PCR then increased library yield. After Ampure bead purification, the TCR product of roughly 650 bp was size-selected on a 2% E-gel SizeSelection system. Before pooling, libraries had their quality checked on a Bioanalyzer, their concentration measured with Qubit, and their quantity determined with the Kapa Library Quantification kit. Libraries were sequenced paired-end 2 x 150 bp on an Illumina HiSeq 2500. To increase sequence diversity, 25-30% phiX was spiked into each library pool. Turning to the authors' computational methods: Quality-filtered reads were processed with the UMI-based MiGEC pipeline, and over 75% of raw TCR sequences were removed by the MiGEC pipeline during error correction. IMGT germline references were used for aligning VDJ genes, and each clonotype was defined as a unique CDR3 amino acid sequence together with its V-J genes. Clonal expansion, Shannon diversity, and CDR3 relatedness (CalcPairwiseDistances, ClusterSamples) were evaluated with VDJtools, and phylogenetic trees were built with CLCbio workbench. Expanded clones were defined as having at least 8 unique UMIs, based on coefficient-of-variation modelling across technical triplicates. In TCRdb, the public reads were trimmed at Q25 with fastp and aligned with MiXCR, with productive beta chains retained. Entries are consolidated by CDR3 protein sequence, retaining the most common genes and DNA. TCRdb, not the original authors, processed these V and J calls. Here the sample has about 20,000 distinct CDR3 sequences; more than 2% occur a single time. About 5.5% of the sample belongs to the ten largest clones.

Reading from cysteine to phenylalanine, the CDR3 counts 16 amino acids. CDR3 DNA only is kept here, 48 bases in frame from base 1. Germline trimming amounts to 5 bases on V and 0 bases on J, with 6 as the count of junction bases outside the gene matches. CDR1 is given as DFQATT and CDR2 as SNEGSKA, both from the germline V gene (reference sequence). For the unsorted PBMC libraries, 2 million PBMCs were stored in RNAlater at -80 degrees C until RNA extraction and were used to generate the libraries. Multiple sclerosis patients were enrolled in a US clinical protocol under which disease progression was evaluated by magnetic resonance imaging. Peripheral blood was subjected to Ficoll-Hypaque density gradient centrifugation to isolate PBMCs, which were then cryopreserved in liquid nitrogen. This clonotype showed up many times. Its recognized antigen is unknown. Base qualities are not provided; no much larger clone lies one nucleotide away.

Findings and caveats that apply to the study as a whole: Phylogenetic analysis grouped repertoires from 18 of 34 MS patients into a cluster of related CDR3 sequences, suggesting a possible repertoire-level signature. No identical CDR3 amino acid sequences were found to be shared among expanded clones across subjects, suggesting that TCR-beta repertoires were private in all groups. TCR clonal expansion was highest in HAM/TSP patients and lowest in MS patients, with MS patients falling below even healthy controls. No association of the MS cluster with clinical or MRI features was observed, and the need for larger cohorts was stated by the authors.

The source of this sequence is a woman in her late teens or twenties with multiple sclerosis. Recombination linked TRBV20-1 to TRBJ2-5, with 13 junctional bases fitting TRBD2. The specimen sequenced was PBMCs. The DNA sequence is as follows: TGCAGTGCTTTGGGACTAGCGGGAAAGTACCAAGAGACCCAGTACTTC. This is translated as CSALGLAGKYQETQYF.